Sequencing of this T cell receptor (beta chain) was carried out in a study of T cells in Graves' hyperthyroidism and ophthalmopathy. On the study more broadly: Peripheral blood sampling occurred at initial diagnosis, before any treatment.

RNA transcripts served as the template for amplifying TCR beta CDR3 regions. HTBI primers were used for first-round RT-PCR of the TCR CDR3. Using its own MiXCR run on the multiplex PCR reads, TCRdb lists one record per CDR3 protein. The sample carries roughly 40,000 distinct CDR3 sequences, 50% to 55% recorded once. This clonotype came up many times. Trimming removed 0 bases from V and 1 base from J, with 9 bases in between. The CDR3 has 15 amino acids. Germline CDR1 LNHDA, CDR2 SQIVND (reference sequence). Patients showing uncontrolled infection, other autoimmune disease, pregnancy or lactation were ineligible. Clinical symptoms, serum thyroxine and TRAb, thyroid ultrasound and orbital computed tomography together formed the diagnostic basis. Isolation of PBMCs was performed on about 10 ml fresh peripheral blood.

The sequence was collected from a man aged 40-49 years with Graves' ophthalmopathy. This chain uses TRBV19 with TRBJ1-1; D call uncertain. The material sequenced was blood. The CDR3, as DNA: TGTGCCAGTAGTATAGACATGGGGAAGAACACTGAAGCTTTCTTT. Encoded protein: CASSIDMGKNTEAFF.